The 9 T cell receptor beta chains listed next were all sequenced from one sample in a study of cytomegalovirus exposure and HLA in healthy donors. Sequenced by immunoSEQ multiplex PCR; TCRdb stores in-frame clones only, minus some. The data hold approximately 240,000 clones, with around nine tenths observed a single time. Sequencing was done on a sample of PBMCs. Receptors originate from a woman aged 18-29 years in good health and CMV-seronegative.

The rearrangement links TRBV15 to TRBJ2-2, with 8 bases aligning to TRBD2. This CDR3 has 15 amino acids. CDR1 and CDR2 (germline): LNHNV, YYDKDF (reference sequence). Unmatched junction bases numbered 5, after V lost 4 bases and J lost 4 bases. CDR3: CATSKSGSGTGELFF. Written as DNA, the CDR3 is TGTGCCACCAGCAAAAGCGGGAGTGGCACCGGGGAGCTGTTTTTT.

This chain's CDR3 is CASGLNSRSYEQYF. In nucleotides, the CDR3 is TGTGCTAGTGGTTTGAACTCTCGTAGCTACGAGCAGTACTTC. The genes are TRBV12-5 and TRBJ2-7; D not resolved. The CDR3 contains 14 residues. V lost 2 bases, J lost 3 bases, and 11 bases lay in between. From germline, CDR1 is LGHNT and CDR2 FRNRAP.

This chain uses TRBV5-4 with TRBJ2-7; no reliable D call. CDR3 size: 15 residues. Germline lookup yields CDR1 SGHNT and CDR2 YYREEE (reference sequence). Between the trimmed V and J ends, which lost 4 bases and 0 bases, there was a span of 14 bases. Here the CDR3 DNA reads TGTGCCAGCAGCGAACCTGGCGACAACTCCTACGAGCAGTACTTC. It encodes CASSEPGDNSYEQYF.

The chain combines TRBV28 with TRBJ1-1; possible D gene TRBD1, 6 bases. Trimming removed 5 bases at V and 2 bases at J, with 12 bases between. Germline CDR1 is MDHEN and CDR2 is SYDVKM. The CDR3 covers 14 residues. The CDR3 DNA is TGTGCCAGCAGTCGGGGACACTCCAACACTGAAGCTTTCTTT. Translating it yields CASSRGHSNTEAFF. Combining the CDR3 with reference TRBV28 and TRBJ1-1 gives the whole variable domain DVKVTQSSRYLVKRTGEKVFLECVQDMDHENMFWYRQDPGLGLRLIYFSYDVKMKEKGDIPEGYSVSREKKERFSLILESASTNQTSMYLCASSRGHSNTEAFFGQGTRLTVV.

This clone was recorded only once. The chain carries TRBV5-1 and TRBJ1-5; D might be TRBD1 (5 bases). CDR3 length: 14 amino acids. The germline CDR1 and CDR2 sequences are SGHRS and YFSETQ. The V and J ends lost 0 bases and 3 bases respectively, with 7 bases between them. The CDR3 nucleotides are TGCGCCAGCAGCTTGGACGGACACAATCAGCCCCAGCATTTT. Amino acid sequence: CASSLDGHNQPQHF.

The table lists this clone with a few counts. The chain carries TRBV6-1 and TRBJ2-7; the D gene is possibly TRBD1 (7 bases). V was clipped by 4 bases and J by 3 bases, with 13 bases between them. The germline V gene encodes CDR1 MNHNS and CDR2 SASEGT. CDR3 length: 14 residues. The CDR3 DNA reads TGTGCCAGCAGTGTACGGGGGACAGTCTACGAGCAGTACTTC. As protein: CASSVRGTVYEQYF.

The rearrangement uses TRBV2 and TRBJ2-2; the match to TRBD2 covers 7 bases. Germline V gives CDR1 SNHLY, CDR2 FYNNEI. The CDR3 extends over 16 amino acids. V dropped 9 bases and J dropped 0; count of bases not matched to a gene: 10. CDR3 DNA: TGTGCCAGATCGATACGGGGGGTGTCGAACACCGGGGAGCTGTTTTTT. Protein product: CARSIRGVSNTGELFF.

The chain uses TRBV2 and TRBJ2-1; 8 bases fit TRBD1. Trimming removed 5 bases from V and 15 bases from J; junction bases left unmatched: 3. The germline V gene has CDR1 SNHLY and CDR2 FYNNEI. The CDR3 loop spans 10 amino acids. CDR3 in DNA: TGTGCCAGCAGTCGACAGGGGTGGTTCTTC. Protein: CASSRQGWFF.

V is TRBV7-2 and J is TRBJ2-6; 8 bases are shared with TRBD2. With 0 bases clipped from V and 0 bases from J, the junction kept 7 bases outside the gene matches. The CDR3 length is 19 residues. Germline CDR1 reads SGHTA; CDR2 reads FQGNSA. The CDR3 region is CASSLAQRETGSGANVLTF. CDR3 coding DNA: TGTGCCAGCAGCTTAGCACAGCGGGAGACAGGCTCTGGGGCCAACGTCCTGACTTTC.